This T cell receptor (beta chain) was captured by sequencing in a study of cytomegalovirus exposure and HLA in healthy donors. Whole-study results and caveats: Reports credit the classifier with highly specific, highly sensitive diagnosis of cytomegalovirus status.

Generated by immunoSEQ multiplex PCR, the TCRdb table keeps only in-frame clones and is missing some. This sample has some 170,000 clones, with about 87% found just once. V was trimmed by 6 bases and J by 11 bases, leaving 16 bases between them. Germline V gene data show CDR1 as DFQATT and CDR2 as SNEGSKA (reference sequence). The CDR3 runs 11 residues. Worth noting for this clone: Its antigen is unidentified.

The rearrangement joins TRBV20-1 to TRBJ1-1; maybe TRBD1 (5 bases). The source of this sequence is a woman between 25 and 40 years old in good health and CMV-seronegative. Sequenced material: PBMCs. The CDR3 region has the DNA TGCAGTGCGAGAAATCCCGCAGGGGCTTTCTTT. It codes for CSARNPAGAFF.